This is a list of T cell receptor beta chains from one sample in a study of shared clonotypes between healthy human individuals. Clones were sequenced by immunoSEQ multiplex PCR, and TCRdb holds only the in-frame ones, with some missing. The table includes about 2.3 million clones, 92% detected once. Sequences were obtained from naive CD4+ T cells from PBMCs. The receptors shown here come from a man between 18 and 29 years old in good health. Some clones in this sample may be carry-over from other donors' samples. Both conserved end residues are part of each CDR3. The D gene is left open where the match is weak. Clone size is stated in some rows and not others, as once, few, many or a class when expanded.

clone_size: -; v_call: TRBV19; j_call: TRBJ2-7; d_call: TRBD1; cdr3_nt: TGTGCCAGTAGACCCGGACAGGCGCTCGTCTCCGAGCAGTACTTC; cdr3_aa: CASRPGQALVSEQYF
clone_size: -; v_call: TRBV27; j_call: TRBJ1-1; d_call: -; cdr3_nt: TGTGCCAGCAGTTTGCGACAGAACACTGAAGCTTTCTTT; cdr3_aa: CASSLRQNTEAFF
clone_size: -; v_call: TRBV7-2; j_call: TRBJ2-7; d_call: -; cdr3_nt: TGTGCCAGCAGCTTAGTGGGCAGAGCCGTTTCCTACGAGCAGTACTTC; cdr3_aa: CASSLVGRAVSYEQYF
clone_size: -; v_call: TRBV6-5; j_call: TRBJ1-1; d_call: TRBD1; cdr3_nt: TGTGCCAGCAGTCGACAGGGACGAAGTACTGAAGCTTTCTTT; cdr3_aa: CASSRQGRSTEAFF
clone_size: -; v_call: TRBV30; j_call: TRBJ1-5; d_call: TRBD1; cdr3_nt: TGTGCCTGGACGACAGGGGGCAATCAGCCCCAGCATTTT; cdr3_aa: CAWTTGGNQPQHF
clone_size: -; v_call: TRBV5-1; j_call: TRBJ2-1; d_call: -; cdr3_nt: TGCGCCAGCAGCTGGGGGTCGGGAGTAGAGGATGAGCAGTTCTTC; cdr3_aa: CASSWGSGVEDEQFF
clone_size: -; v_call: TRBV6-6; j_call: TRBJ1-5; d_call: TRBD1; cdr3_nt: TGTGCCAGCAGCGACAGGGGCCAGCAGCCCCAGCATTTT; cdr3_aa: CASSDRGQQPQHF
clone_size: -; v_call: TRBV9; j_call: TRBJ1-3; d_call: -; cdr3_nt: TGTGCCAGCAGCGTAGCCGTAGGTTGGGTCGAGGACACCATATATTTT; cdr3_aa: CASSVAVGWVEDTIYF
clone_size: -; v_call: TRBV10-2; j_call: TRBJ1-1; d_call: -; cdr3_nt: TGCGCCAGCAGTGAGTCCTCCCGGGCTTTCTTT; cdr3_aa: CASSESSRAFF
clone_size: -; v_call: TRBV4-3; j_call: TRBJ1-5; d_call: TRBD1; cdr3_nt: TGCGCCAGCAGCCTAAGTGCGGGACAGGGCTGGCAGCCCCAGCATTTT; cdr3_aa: CASSLSAGQGWQPQHF
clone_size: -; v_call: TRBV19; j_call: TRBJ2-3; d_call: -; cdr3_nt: TGTGCCAGTAGTATAGGGCCAGTACGTAGCACAGATACGCAGTATTTT; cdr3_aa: CASSIGPVRSTDTQYF
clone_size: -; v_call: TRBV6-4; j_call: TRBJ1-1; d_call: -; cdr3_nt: TGTGCCAGCTCCAGAGAAATGAACACTGAAGCTTTCTTT; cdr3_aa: CASSREMNTEAFF
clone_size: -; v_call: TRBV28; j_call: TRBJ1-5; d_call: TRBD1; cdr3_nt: TGTGCCAGCAGTTTACCTGGACAGGGTGGACAGCCCCAGCATTTT; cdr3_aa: CASSLPGQGGQPQHF
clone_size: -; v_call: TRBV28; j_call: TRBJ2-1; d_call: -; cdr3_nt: TGTGCCAGCAGTTTAGTAGGGAGTGAGCAGTTCTTC; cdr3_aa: CASSLVGSEQFF
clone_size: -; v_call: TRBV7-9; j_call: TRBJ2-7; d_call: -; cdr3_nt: TGTGCCAGCCTGGGGGCCTCTTACGAGCAGTACTTC; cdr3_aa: CASLGASYEQYF
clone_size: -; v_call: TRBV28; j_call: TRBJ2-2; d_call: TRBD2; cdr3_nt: TGTGCCAGCAGTTTATGGCGGCGGACTAGCGGGAGGGGGAACACCGGGGAGCTGTTTTTT; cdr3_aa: CASSLWRRTSGRGNTGELFF
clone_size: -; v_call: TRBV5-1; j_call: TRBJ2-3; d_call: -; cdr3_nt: TGCGCCAGCAGCCTCACAGGCGTCAGCGACGTTACGCAGTATTTT; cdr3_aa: CASSLTGVSDVTQYF
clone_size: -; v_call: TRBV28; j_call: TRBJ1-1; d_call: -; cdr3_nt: TGTGCCAGCAGTTTCAAGGTTACGAGTAGGTTCGCTGAAGCTTTCTTT; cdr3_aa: CASSFKVTSRFAEAFF
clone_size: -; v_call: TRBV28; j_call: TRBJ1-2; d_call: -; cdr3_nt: TGTGCCAGCAGTTTGCGGTCGGGTCCCTATGGCTACACCTTC; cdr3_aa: CASSLRSGPYGYTF
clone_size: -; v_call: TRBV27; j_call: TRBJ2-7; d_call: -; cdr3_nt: TGTGCCAGCAGCCGGGGACGGGTAAACTACGAGCAGTACTTC; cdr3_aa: CASSRGRVNYEQYF
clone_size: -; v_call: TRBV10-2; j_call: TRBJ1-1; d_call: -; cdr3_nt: TGCGCCAGCAGTGAACAGGGCCTGAACACTGAAGCTTTCTTT; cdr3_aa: CASSEQGLNTEAFF
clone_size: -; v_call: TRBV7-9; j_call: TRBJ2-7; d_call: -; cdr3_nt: TGTGCCAGCAGCTTAGCGTGGTACGAGCAGTACTTC; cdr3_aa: CASSLAWYEQYF
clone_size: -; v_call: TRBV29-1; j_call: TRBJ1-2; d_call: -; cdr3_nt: TGCAGCGTTGAGGACCACCGCGGGTTATATGGCTACACCTTC; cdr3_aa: CSVEDHRGLYGYTF
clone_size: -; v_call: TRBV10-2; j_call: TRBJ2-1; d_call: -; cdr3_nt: TGCGCCAGCAGCCTAGAGAGCTCCTACAATGAGCAGTTCTTC; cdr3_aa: CASSLESSYNEQFF
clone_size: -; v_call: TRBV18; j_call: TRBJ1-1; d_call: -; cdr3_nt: TGTGCCAGCTCACCAGAGGGATCAGGAACTGAAGCTTTCTTT; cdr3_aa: CASSPEGSGTEAFF
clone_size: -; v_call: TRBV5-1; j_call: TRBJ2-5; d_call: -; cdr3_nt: TGCGCCAGCAGCTTGGCCGCGGGACAAGAGACCCAGTACTTC; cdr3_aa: CASSLAAGQETQYF
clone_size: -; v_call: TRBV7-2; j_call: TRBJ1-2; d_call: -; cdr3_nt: TGTGCCAGCAGCTTAGTAGACGGTAACTATGGCTACACCTTC; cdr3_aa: CASSLVDGNYGYTF
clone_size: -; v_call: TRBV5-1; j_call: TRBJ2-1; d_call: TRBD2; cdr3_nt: TGCGCCAGCACCGAGACTAGCGGGAGTTCAAGCGAGCAGTTCTTC; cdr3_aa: CASTETSGSSSEQFF
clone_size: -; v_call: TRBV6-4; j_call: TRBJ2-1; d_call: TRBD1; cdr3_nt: TGTGCCAGCAGTCGGGGACAGGATGGTGAGCAGTTCTTC; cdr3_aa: CASSRGQDGEQFF
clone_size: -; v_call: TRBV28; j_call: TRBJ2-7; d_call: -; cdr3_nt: TGTGCCAGCGGCCTACATCCGGATCTCTACGAGCAGTACTTC; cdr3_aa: CASGLHPDLYEQYF
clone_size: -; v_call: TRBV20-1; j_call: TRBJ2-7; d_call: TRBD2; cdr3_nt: TGCAGATTAGCGGGAGCCTACGAGCAGTACTTC; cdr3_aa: CRLAGAYEQYF
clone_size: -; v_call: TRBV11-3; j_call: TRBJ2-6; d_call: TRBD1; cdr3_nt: TGTGCCAGCAGCGGGACAGCTGGGGCCAACGTCCTGACTTTC; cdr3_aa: CASSGTAGANVLTF
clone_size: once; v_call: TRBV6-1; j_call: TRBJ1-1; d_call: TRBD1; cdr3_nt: TGTGCCAGCAGCGGGACAGGGTTCGGCGCTTTCTTT; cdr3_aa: CASSGTGFGAFF
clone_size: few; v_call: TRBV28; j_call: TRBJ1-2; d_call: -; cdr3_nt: TGTGCCAGCAGTAGTCAACACAACTATGGCTACACCTTC; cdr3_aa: CASSSQHNYGYTF
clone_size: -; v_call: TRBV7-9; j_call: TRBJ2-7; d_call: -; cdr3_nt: TGTGCCAGCAGCCCGGATTACGAGCAGTACTTC; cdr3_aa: CASSPDYEQYF
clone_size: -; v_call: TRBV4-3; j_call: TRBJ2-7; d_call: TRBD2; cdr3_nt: TGCGCCAGCAGCCAGGTTGGTAGGACCGCCGGGACTAGCGGCTCCTACGAGCAGTACTTC; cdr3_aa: CASSQVGRTAGTSGSYEQYF
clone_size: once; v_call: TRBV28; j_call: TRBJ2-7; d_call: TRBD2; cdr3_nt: TGTGCCAGCAGCCGGACTAGCGGGAGGGCCTATAACTTC; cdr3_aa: CASSRTSGRAYNF
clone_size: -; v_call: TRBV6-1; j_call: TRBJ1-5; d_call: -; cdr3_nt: TGTGCCAGCAGTGTGGGTCTGTTTCAGCCCCAGCATTTT; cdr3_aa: CASSVGLFQPQHF
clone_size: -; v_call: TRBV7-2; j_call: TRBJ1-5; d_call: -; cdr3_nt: TGTGCCAGCAGCTTGGAGGAACGCAGAAGTCAGCCCCAGCATTTT; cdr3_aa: CASSLEERRSQPQHF
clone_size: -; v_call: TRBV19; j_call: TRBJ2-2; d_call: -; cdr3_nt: TGTGCCAGTATCCGGCAGGGGTGGACCGGGGAGCTGTTTTTT; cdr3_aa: CASIRQGWTGELFF
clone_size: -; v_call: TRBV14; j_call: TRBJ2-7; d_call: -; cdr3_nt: TGTGCCAGCAGCCAAGGCCAGGGCTACGAGCAGTACTTC; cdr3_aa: CASSQGQGYEQYF
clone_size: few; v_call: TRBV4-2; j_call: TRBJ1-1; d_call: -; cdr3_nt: TGTGCCAGCAGCCAAGAGGCGGGGGGTGGCACTGAAGCTTTCTTT; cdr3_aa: CASSQEAGGGTEAFF
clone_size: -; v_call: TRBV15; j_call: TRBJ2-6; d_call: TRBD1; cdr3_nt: TGTGCCACCAGCAGAGAGACAGGGGCTGGGGCCAACGTCCTGACTTTC; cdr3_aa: CATSRETGAGANVLTF
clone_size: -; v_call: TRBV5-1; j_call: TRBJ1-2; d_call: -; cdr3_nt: TGCGCCAGCAGCTTGGGGGTAGGGGTACCCGGCTACACCTTC; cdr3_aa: CASSLGVGVPGYTF
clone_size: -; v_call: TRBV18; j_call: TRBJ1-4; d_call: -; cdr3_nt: TGTGCCAGCTCACCAACGCGACAGGCCTCTGAAAAACTGTTTTTT; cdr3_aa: CASSPTRQASEKLFF
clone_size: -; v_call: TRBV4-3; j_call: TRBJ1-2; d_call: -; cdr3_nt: TGCGCCAGCAGCCAACACACGGGTAGGGGGGTGGGTGATGGCTACACCTTC; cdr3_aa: CASSQHTGRGVGDGYTF
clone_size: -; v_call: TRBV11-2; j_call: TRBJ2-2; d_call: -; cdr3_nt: TGTGCCAGCAGCTTAGCCGACCGACCGAACACCGGGGAGCTGTTTTTT; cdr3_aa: CASSLADRPNTGELFF
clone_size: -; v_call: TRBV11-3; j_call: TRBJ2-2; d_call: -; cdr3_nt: TGTGCCAGCAGCTTAGATCGGTTTGGGGCCGGCGGGGAGCTGTTTTTT; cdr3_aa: CASSLDRFGAGGELFF
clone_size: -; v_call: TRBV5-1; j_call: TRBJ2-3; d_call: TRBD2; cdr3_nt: TGCGCCAGCAGCCCGGGACTAGCGGGACTGACAGATACGCAGTATTTT; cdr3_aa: CASSPGLAGLTDTQYF
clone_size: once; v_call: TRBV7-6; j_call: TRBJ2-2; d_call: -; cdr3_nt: TGTGCCAGCAGCCCTTTTAACACCGGGGAGCTGTTTTTT; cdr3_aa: CASSPFNTGELFF
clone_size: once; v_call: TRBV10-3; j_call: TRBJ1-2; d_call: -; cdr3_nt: TGTGCCATCAGTGCAAACAGCCACTATGGCTACACCTTC; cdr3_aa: CAISANSHYGYTF
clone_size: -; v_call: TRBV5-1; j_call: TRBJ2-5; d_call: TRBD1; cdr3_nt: TGCGCCAGCAGCTTCTACGGACAGGAAGAGACCCAGTACTTC; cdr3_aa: CASSFYGQEETQYF